The next 9 T cell receptor beta chains were all read from a single sample in a study of regulatory T cells in long-lasting Graves disease. Time point noted: persistent/refractory GD, antithyroid drugs over 5 years with positive TRAb. There was RNA extracted from PBMCs, and the TCR library was made from it. Library construction for TCR beta used iRepertoire HTBI primers and Arm-PCR of CDR3 regions. MiXCR, run by TCRdb on the multiplex PCR reads, gives a single entry per CDR3 protein. The data hold hundreds of thousands of distinct CDR3 sequences, with 22% observed a single time. The input for sequencing was peripheral blood mononuclear cells (PBMCs), taken when the disease was refractory, from a patient treated with antithyroid drugs. All receptors come from a female donor with Graves disease.

This clonotype has ten or more counts. V usage is TRBV28 and J usage is TRBJ1-1; D not resolved. The V and J ends lost 2 bases and 6 bases respectively, with 16 bases between them. There are 15 residues in the CDR3. Germline lookup yields CDR1 MDHEN and CDR2 SYDVKM. CDR3 DNA: TGTGCCAGCAGTTTACTGCGAGCATCAGACCCTGAAGCTTTCTTT. It is translated as CASSLLRASDPEAFF.

Many counts were recorded for this clonotype. The V gene is TRBV20-1, the J gene TRBJ2-5, with 9 nucleotides matching TRBD2. The germline CDR1 and CDR2 sequences are DFQATT and SNEGSKA (reference sequence). V lost 5 bases, J lost 4 bases, and 5 bases stayed unmatched. This CDR3 is 13 amino acids long. The CDR3 sequence: CSAEGGGAETQYF. As DNA, the CDR3 is TGCAGTGCTGAGGGCGGGGGGGCAGAGACCCAGTACTTC.

This clonotype occurred many times. The V call is TRBV28, the J call TRBJ2-1; D is unresolved. Germline assignment: CDR1 MDHEN and CDR2 SYDVKM. The germline V and J ends were trimmed by 3 bases and 1 base, with 10 bases remaining between them. The CDR3 is 15 residues long. This chain's CDR3 is CASSLAVRSYNEQFF. In nucleotides, the CDR3 is TGTGCCAGCAGTTTGGCAGTTAGGTCCTACAATGAGCAGTTCTTC.

This clonotype was observed a few times. The V and J genes are TRBV28 and TRBJ2-5; TRBD2 agrees at 13 bases. Germline values: CDR1 MDHEN, CDR2 SYDVKM. V shed 2 bases, J shed 5 bases, and the junction held 14 bases outside the gene matches. There are 19 residues in the CDR3. CDR3 in DNA: TGTGCCAGCAGTTTACTTGCAGTTACTAGCGGGAGGGCCGGGGAGACCCAGTACTTC. This encodes CASSLLAVTSGRAGETQYF.

This chain joins TRBV19 and TRBJ2-7; 9 bases are shared with TRBD2. The length of the CDR3 is 17 residues. J gave up 1 base and V 4 bases, and 11 bases lay outside the gene matches. CDR1 is LNHDA, CDR2 SQIVND, per germline (reference sequence). CDR3 coding DNA: TGTGCCAGTAGTAAAAGCGTCGCGGCGGGAGGGTCCTACGAGCAGTACTTC. Its translation: CASSKSVAAGGSYEQYF.

The J gene is TRBJ2-5, the V gene TRBV29-1; a weak D match, TRBD2 (5 bases). Trimming took off 7 bases at V and 4 bases at J, with 22 bases between the two ends. The length of the CDR3 is 15 residues. The germline gives CDR1 SQVTM, CDR2 ANQGSEA. The CDR3 loop is CSAVGSTIGPETQYF. CDR3 in DNA: TGCAGCGCCGTGGGGAGCACCATCGGGCCAGAGACCCAGTACTTC.

V and J are TRBV30 and TRBJ1-2; D perhaps matches TRBD1 (5 bases). Trimming pared 1 base from V and 2 bases from J, leaving 14 bases between. This CDR3 region has 15 residues. The germline CDR1 and CDR2 sequences are GTSNPN and SVGIG (reference sequence). DNA for the CDR3: TGTGCCTGGAGTGCCGCCCGGGACGGGAACTATGGCTACACCTTC. This encodes CAWSAARDGNYGYTF.

This clonotype came up many times. The chain uses TRBV28 and TRBJ2-6; D is undetermined. Germline V gene lookup returns CDR1 MDHEN and CDR2 SYDVKM. V lost 8 bases and J lost 4, with 15 bases in between. The CDR3 is made up of 15 amino acids. In DNA form, the CDR3 reads TGTGCCAGCGCCTATTATGCTTCAGGGGCCAACGTCCTGACTTTC. It specifies CASAYYASGANVLTF.

In regard to this clonotype: A read error may be the cause here, since a much bigger clone is one base away. V usage is TRBV20-1 and J usage is TRBJ1-1; a possible D gene is TRBD1 (5 bases). The CDR3 has 13 residues. Germline V gene sequence: CDR1 DFQATT, CDR2 SNEGSKA (reference sequence). Here the CDR3 reads CNARADTETEAFF. The CDR3 DNA reads as TGCAATGCTAGGGCGGACACTGAGACTGAAGCTTTCTTT.